The present T cell receptor (beta chain) was sequenced within a study of lymphopenia after photon versus proton radiotherapy. Findings and limits, study-wide: Under photons, naive T cells and diversity fell while effector/memory populations rose.

The germline gives CDR1 SGHAT, CDR2 FQNNGV. The CDR3 consists of 14 residues. V was trimmed by 2 bases and J by 2 bases, leaving 7 bases between them. TCRdb keeps only in-frame clones here, not all; method: immunoSEQ multiplex PCR. The sample holds 24,000 or so clones, about four fifths seen once. As to this clone: Its antigen remains unknown.

The sequenced sample was peripheral blood, obtained from a patient treated with photon-based radiotherapy. The chain employs TRBV11-2 and TRBJ2-1, with a weak D call TRBD1 (6 bases). The sequence came from a man in his forties with gastric cancer. The CDR3 reads CASSLRQAYNEQFF. The CDR3, as DNA: TGTGCCAGCAGCTTACGACAGGCCTACAATGAGCAGTTCTTC.